Following are 5 T cell receptor beta chains from one sample sequenced in a study of blood T cell repertoires in COVID-19. Sequencing used immunoSEQ multiplex PCR; TCRdb keeps in-frame clones, though not all of them. The sample yields 250,000 to 300,000 clones, roughly 86% seen once. Sample: peripheral blood. The receptors derive from a woman in her 30s with acute or convalescent COVID-19.

This chain uses TRBV24-1 with TRBJ2-5; 9 nucleotides align to TRBD2. Germline V gene sequence: CDR1 KGHDR, CDR2 SFDVKD. This CDR3 is built from 16 residues. The V and J ends lost 1 base and 3 bases, in that order; junction bases with no gene match: 5. The CDR3: CATSDFPTSGKETQYF. The DNA for the CDR3 is TGTGCCACCAGTGATTTTCCGACTAGCGGCAAAGAGACCCAGTACTTC.

The genes are TRBV9 and TRBJ2-1; TRBD2 matches 11 bases. The CDR3 has 15 amino acids. J was trimmed by 4 bases and V by 3 bases; bases with no gene match: 3. Germline values: CDR1 SGDLS, CDR2 YYNGEE. This CDR3 reads CASSATSGGYNEQFF. The CDR3 DNA reads as TGTGCCAGCAGCGCTACTAGCGGGGGTTACAATGAGCAGTTCTTC.

This chain links TRBV29-1 with TRBJ1-3; D is undetermined. The CDR3 consists of 13 residues. CDR1 SQVTM and CDR2 ANQGSEA come from the germline V gene. Trimming shortened V by 1 base and J by 3 bases, and 7 bases separated the two germline ends. In nucleotides, the CDR3 is TGCAGCGTTGAAGTGGCAGTTGGAAACACCATATATTTT. Amino acid sequence: CSVEVAVGNTIYF.

V usage is TRBV19 and J usage is TRBJ2-1, with a possible D match to TRBD1 (6 bases). This CDR3 region has 14 residues. With 3 bases removed from V and 7 bases from J, the gap between germline ends came to 13 bases. The germline CDR1 and CDR2 sequences are LNHDA and SQIVND (reference sequence). The CDR3 DNA follows: TGTGCCAGTAGTATGCAGGGGTTGGCGAATGAGCAGTTCTTC. Amino acid sequence: CASSMQGLANEQFF.

The chain is built from TRBV29-1 and TRBJ1-4; TRBD1 matches at 8 bases. Per the germline V gene, CDR1 is SQVTM and CDR2 is ANQGSEA. This CDR3 comprises 12 residues. Trimming cost V 7 bases and J 8 bases; bases outside gene matches: 6. Written as DNA, the CDR3 is TGCAGCGCCGGACAGGGTGGCGAAAAACTGTTTTTT. Translating it yields CSAGQGGEKLFF.